This TCR beta chain was retrieved from a study of blood T cell repertoires in COVID-19. Study as a whole: T cells, B-cell-depleted T cells, or PBMCs supplied cDNA or gDNA.

The CDR3 contains 17 residues. CDR1 is LNHDA and CDR2 is SQIVND in the germline V gene (reference sequence). The V end lost 5 bases, the J end lost 0 bases, and 14 bases lay between the germline ends. Clones were sequenced by immunoSEQ multiplex PCR, and TCRdb holds only the in-frame ones, with some missing. The sample yields about 58,000 clones, 70% to 90% seen once. J is TRBJ2-6 and V is TRBV19, with D possibly being TRBD2 (6 bases). The source is a man aged 55-75 years with acute or convalescent COVID-19. Sequenced material: peripheral blood. CDR3 sequence reads: CASSPTDGGSGANVLTF. The CDR3 nucleotides are TGTGCCAGTAGTCCCACGGACGGGGGCTCTGGGGCCAACGTCCTGACTTTC.